The TCR beta chain under discussion was sequenced for a study of vaccination and CD4 T cells after COVID-19. As for the study in general: In the control cultures, a CEFX pool, an HIV-1 Nef pool, or no peptide was supplied. Notes on the study in general: Convalescent patients' clones that were vaccine-specific were spike mono-reactive in 304 of 307 cases. Recorded median SARS-CoV-2-reactive clonotype numbers increased from around 21 to 38 without reaching significance.

The Oncomine TCR Beta short-read assay generated sequence data from the DNA of cultured CD4+ T cells. TCRdb independently ran MiXCR on the PCR reads; one entry per CDR3 protein. The data show 12,000 or so distinct CDR3 sequences, around 50% seen once. Regarding this clonotype: As yet, its antigen is unknown.

The sample's treatment: approximately 9-day PBMC culture with coronavirus spike peptide pools or control peptides (ViraFEST assay). Peptide-pool expansion of antigen-specific T cells preceded TCR sequencing in ViraFEST. Losses at the gene ends were 4 bases for V and 5 bases for J; bases not matched to a gene: 7. CDR3 length: 16 amino acids. Germline-derived CDR1 and CDR2 are SEHNR and FQNEAQ (reference sequence). Sample: CD4+ T cells from blood, cultured in vitro. This chain connects TRBV7-9 to TRBJ2-2; 10 bases agree with TRBD1. The source of this sequence is a human donor who had recovered from COVID-19. CDR3 DNA: TGTGCCAGCAGCTCTTTGAGGACAGGGGGAACCGGGGAGCTGTTTTTT. It yields the protein CASSSLRTGGTGELFF.